Listed below are T cell receptor beta chains from one sample, sequenced in a study of T cells in Graves' hyperthyroidism and ophthalmopathy. TCRdb called the multiplex PCR reads again in MiXCR, with one record for every CDR3 protein. In the table there are approximately 610,000 distinct CDR3 sequences, roughly 14% of which are singletons. Sequenced sample: blood. These receptors were obtained from a woman in her thirties or forties with Graves' ophthalmopathy. Each CDR3 is given with its conserved first and last residue. The D gene is left open where the match is weak. Clone size is stated in some rows and not others, as once, few, many or a class when expanded.

cdr3_nt	cdr3_aa	clone_size	d_call	j_call	v_call
TGTGCCAGCAGTGAAGCGCAGGGAAAAGGTGAGCAGTTCTTC	CASSEAQGKGEQFF	many	NA	TRBJ2-1	TRBV25-1
TGCAGCGTTGAGCATCGAAGGGACAGGGGCTACGAGCAGTACTTC	CSVEHRRDRGYEQYF	many	TRBD1	TRBJ2-7	TRBV29-1
TGTGCCAGCAGTTACTTGCAGAATGAAGCTTTCTTT	CASSYLQNEAFF	many	NA	TRBJ1-1	TRBV6-5
TGTGCCAGCAAACAGTGGCAGGAGTCCTACGAGCAGTACTTC	CASKQWQESYEQYF	many	NA	TRBJ2-7	TRBV6-2/TRBV6-3
TGTGCCAGCAGTTACGGAGGGGGCACTCACACTGAAGCTTTCTTT	CASSYGGGTHTEAFF	NA	TRBD1	TRBJ1-1	TRBV6-5
TGTGCCAGCAGTCCAGCGTCCAACACTGAAGCTTTCTTT	CASSPASNTEAFF	many	NA	TRBJ1-1	TRBV12-3/TRBV12-4
TGTGCCAGCAGTTTACGCTGGGGGTCGAACTCCTACGAGCAGTACTTC	CASSLRWGSNSYEQYF	NA	NA	TRBJ2-7	TRBV27
TGTGCCAGCGGTGAAATCAGGGTGAACACTGAAGCTTTCTTT	CASGEIRVNTEAFF	NA	NA	TRBJ1-1	TRBV28
TGCAGCGTTGCTGGTAACTATGGCTACACCTTC	CSVAGNYGYTF	many	NA	TRBJ1-2	TRBV29-1
TGTGCCAGCAGCCATCCCCCAACCCGGGGCTACACCTTC	CASSHPPTRGYTF	few	NA	TRBJ1-2	TRBV5-8